This T cell receptor (beta chain) was sequenced for a study of regulatory T cells in long-lasting Graves disease. The study, taken as a whole, reports: Among the persistent patients, about 3,000 public clonotypes were shared, more than the approximately 1,000 shared among new patients. Having few samples may have compromised the accuracy.

This clonotype was seen at least ten times. Its antigen is as yet unknown. The time point is: newly diagnosed GD, antithyroid drugs for less than 3 months. Researchers made the TCR library from RNA that was extracted from PBMCs. Combining iRepertoire HTBI primers with Arm-PCR of CDR3 regions, the authors built TCR beta libraries. TCRdb re-analysed the multiplex PCR reads in MiXCR, keeping a single row per CDR3 protein. Of around 400,000 distinct CDR3 sequences listed, around 15% are singletons. This receptor was obtained from a female donor with Graves disease. Material: peripheral blood mononuclear cells (PBMCs), obtained at new diagnosis, from a patient treated with antithyroid drugs.

CDR3 residues: CASSLGGMAGGPNEQFF. The CDR3 coding sequence is TGTGCCAGCAGCTTAGGTGGGATGGCGGGGGGGCCAAATGAGCAGTTCTTC. This chain uses TRBV11-3 with TRBJ2-5, with 9 bases fitting TRBD2. The DNA end lines up better with TRBJ2-1; the J call may be wrong. Germline CDR1 reads SGHNT; CDR2 reads YENEEA. The CDR3 is 17 amino acids.